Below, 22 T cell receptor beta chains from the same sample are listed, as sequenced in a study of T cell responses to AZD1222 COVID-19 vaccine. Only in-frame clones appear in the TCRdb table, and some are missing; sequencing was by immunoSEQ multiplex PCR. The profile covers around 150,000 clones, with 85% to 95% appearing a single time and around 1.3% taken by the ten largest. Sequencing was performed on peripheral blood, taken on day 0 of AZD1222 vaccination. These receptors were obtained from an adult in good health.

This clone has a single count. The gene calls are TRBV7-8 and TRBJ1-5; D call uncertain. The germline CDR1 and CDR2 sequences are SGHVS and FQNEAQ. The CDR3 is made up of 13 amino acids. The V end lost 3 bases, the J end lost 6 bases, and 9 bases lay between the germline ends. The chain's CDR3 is CASSFEAVQPQHF. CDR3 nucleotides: TGTGCCAGCAGCTTCGAGGCAGTTCAGCCCCAGCATTTT.

CDR3 sequence reads: CASSPMRDAYNSPLHF. The DNA for the CDR3 is TGTGCCAGCTCACCAATGCGGGACGCCTATAATTCACCCCTCCACTTT. This rearrangement joins TRBV18 to TRBJ1-6, with D possibly matching TRBD1 (5 bases). Germline CDR1 KGHSH, CDR2 LQKENI. The CDR3 sequence is 16 residues long. Trimming pared 2 bases from V and 2 bases from J, leaving 10 bases between.

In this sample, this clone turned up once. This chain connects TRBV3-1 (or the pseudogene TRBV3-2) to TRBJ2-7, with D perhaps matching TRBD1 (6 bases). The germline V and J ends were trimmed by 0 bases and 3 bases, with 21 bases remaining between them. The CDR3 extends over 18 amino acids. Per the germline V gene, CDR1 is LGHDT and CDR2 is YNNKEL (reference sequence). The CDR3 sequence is CASSQDLGHRAKFYEQYV. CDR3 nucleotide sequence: TGTGCCAGCAGCCAAGATCTAGGGCACAGGGCGAAATTCTACGAGCAGTACGTC.

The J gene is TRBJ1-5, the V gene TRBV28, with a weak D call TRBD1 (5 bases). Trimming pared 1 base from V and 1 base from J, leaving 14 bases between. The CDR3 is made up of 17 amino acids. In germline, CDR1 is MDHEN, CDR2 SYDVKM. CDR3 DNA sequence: TGTGCCAGCAGTTTATCTAAAGCTGGGACCAGCAATCAGCCCCAGCATTTT. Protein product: CASSLSKAGTSNQPQHF.

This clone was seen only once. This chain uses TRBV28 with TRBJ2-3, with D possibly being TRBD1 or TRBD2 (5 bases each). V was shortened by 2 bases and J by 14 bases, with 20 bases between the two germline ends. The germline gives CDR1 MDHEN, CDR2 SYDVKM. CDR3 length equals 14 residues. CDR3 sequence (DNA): TGTGCCAGCAGTTTAGGGCAGGGTGGGGGAAAAATGTATTTT. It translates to CASSLGQGGGKMYF.

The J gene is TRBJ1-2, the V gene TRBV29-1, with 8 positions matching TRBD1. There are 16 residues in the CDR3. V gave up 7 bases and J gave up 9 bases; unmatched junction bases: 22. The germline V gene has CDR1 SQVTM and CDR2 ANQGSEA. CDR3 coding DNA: TGCAGCGGAATAGGGACAGGCTCCATCGGGTCTTCGAGCTACACCTTC. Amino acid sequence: CSGIGTGSIGSSSYTF.

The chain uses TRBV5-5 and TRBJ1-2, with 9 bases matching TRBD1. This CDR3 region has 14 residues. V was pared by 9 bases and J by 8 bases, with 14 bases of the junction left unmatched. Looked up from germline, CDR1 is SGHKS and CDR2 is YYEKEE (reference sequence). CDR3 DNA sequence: TGTGCCACCGCACGGACAGGGGATGCTGACGGCTACACCTTC. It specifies CATARTGDADGYTF.

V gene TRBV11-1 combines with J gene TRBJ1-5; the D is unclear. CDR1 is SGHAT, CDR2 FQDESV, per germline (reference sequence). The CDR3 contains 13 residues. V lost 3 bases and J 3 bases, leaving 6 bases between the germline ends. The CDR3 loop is CASSLSPNQPQHF. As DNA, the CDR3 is TGTGCCAGCAGCTTGAGCCCCAATCAGCCCCAGCATTTT.

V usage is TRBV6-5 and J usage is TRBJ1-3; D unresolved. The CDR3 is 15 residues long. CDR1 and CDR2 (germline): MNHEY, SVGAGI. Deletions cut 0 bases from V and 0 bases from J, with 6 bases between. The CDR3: CASSYSSSSGNTIYF. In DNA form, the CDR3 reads TGTGCCAGCAGTTACTCAAGTTCCTCTGGAAACACCATATATTTT.

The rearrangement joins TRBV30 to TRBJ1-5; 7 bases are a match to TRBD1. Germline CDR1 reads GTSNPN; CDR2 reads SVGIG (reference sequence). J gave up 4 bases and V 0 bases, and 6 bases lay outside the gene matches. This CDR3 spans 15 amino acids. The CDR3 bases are TGTGCCTGGAGTGTAGACAGGGATGGAAATCAGCCCCAGCATTTT. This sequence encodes CAWSVDRDGNQPQHF. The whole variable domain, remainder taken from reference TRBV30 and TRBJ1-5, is SQTIHQWPATLVQPVGSPLSLECTVEGTSNPNLYWYRQAAGRGLQLLFYSVGIGQISSEVPQNLSASRPQDRQFILSSKKLLLSDSGFYLCAWSVDRDGNQPQHFGDGTRLSIL.

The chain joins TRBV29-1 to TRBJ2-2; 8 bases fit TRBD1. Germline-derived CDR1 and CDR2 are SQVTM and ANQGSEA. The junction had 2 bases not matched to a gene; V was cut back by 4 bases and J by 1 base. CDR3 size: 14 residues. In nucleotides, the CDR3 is TGCAGCGTTGTTGGGACAGGGAACACCGGGGAGCTGTTTTTT. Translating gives CSVVGTGNTGELFF.

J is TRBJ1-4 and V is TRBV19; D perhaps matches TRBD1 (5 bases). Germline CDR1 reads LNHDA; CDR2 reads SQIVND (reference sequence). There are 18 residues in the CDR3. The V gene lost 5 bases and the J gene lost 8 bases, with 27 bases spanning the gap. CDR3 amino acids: CASSAAGHLTSRDEKLFF. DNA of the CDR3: TGTGCCAGTAGTGCAGCCGGACACCTAACAAGTAGAGACGAAAAACTGTTTTTT.

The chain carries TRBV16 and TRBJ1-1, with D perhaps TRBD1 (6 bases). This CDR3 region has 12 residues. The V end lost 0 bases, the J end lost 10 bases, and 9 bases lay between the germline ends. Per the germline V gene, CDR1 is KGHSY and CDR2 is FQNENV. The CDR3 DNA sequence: TGTGCCAGCAGCCAATCGGGCAGGGGAGCTTTCTTT. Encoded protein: CASSQSGRGAFF.

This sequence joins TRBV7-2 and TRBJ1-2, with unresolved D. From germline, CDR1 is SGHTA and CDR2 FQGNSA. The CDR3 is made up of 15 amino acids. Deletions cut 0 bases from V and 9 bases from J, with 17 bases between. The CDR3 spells CASSLAGSQLISYTF. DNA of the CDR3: TGTGCCAGCAGCTTAGCAGGCAGTCAACTCATAAGCTACACCTTC.

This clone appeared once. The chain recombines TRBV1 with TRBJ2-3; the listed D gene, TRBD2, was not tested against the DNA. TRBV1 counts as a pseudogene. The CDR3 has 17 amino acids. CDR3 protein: CTSSRLEGPTPPDTQYF. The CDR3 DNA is TGCACCAGCAGCCGCCTGGAGGGCCCAACCCCCCCAGATACGCAGTATTTT.

Here the CDR3 reads CASSATRGFGGYTF. The CDR3 bases are TGTGCCAGTAGCGCCACTCGGGGATTCGGGGGCTACACCTTC. The chain couples TRBV19 to TRBJ1-2; D gene uncertain. Germline CDR1 reads LNHDA; CDR2 reads SQIVND (reference sequence). This CDR3 spans 14 amino acids. V shed 6 bases and J shed 8 bases, with 19 bases lying between them. Using reference TRBV19 and TRBJ1-2 for the parts outside the CDR3, the full variable domain is DGGITQSPKYLFRKEGQNVTLSCEQNLNHDAMYWYRQDPGQGLRLIYYSQIVNDFQKGDIAEGYSVSREKKESFPLTVTSAQKNPTAFYLCASSATRGFGGYTFGSGTRLTVV.

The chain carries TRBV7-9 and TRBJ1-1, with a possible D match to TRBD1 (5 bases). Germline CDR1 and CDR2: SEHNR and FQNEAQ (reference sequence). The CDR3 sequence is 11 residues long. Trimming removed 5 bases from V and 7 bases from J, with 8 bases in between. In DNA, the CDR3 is TGTGCCAGCAGCCTACAGGATGAAGCTTTCTTT. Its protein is CASSLQDEAFF. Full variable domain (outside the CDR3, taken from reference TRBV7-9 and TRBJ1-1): DTGVSQNPRHKITKRGQNVTFRCDPISEHNRLYWYRQTLGQGPEFLTYFQNEAQLEKSRLLSDRFSAERPKGSFSTLEIQRTEQGDSAMYLCASSLQDEAFFGQGTRLTVV.

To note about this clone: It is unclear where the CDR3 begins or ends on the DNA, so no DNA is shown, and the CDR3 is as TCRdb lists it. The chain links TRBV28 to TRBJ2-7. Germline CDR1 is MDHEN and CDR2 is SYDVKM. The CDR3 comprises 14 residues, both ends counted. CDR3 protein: CASSFGPGPDEQYV.

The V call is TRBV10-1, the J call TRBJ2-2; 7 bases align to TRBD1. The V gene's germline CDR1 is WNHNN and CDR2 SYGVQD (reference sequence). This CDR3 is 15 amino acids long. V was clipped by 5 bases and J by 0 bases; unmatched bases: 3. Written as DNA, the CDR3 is TGCGCCAGCAGTCGGGACAGCGCGAACACCGGGGAGCTGTTTTTT. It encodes CASSRDSANTGELFF.

CDR3 protein: CASSSQRVGNYGYTF. The CDR3 nucleotides read TGTGCCAGCAGTTCGCAACGGGTAGGGAACTATGGCTACACCTTC. V and J are TRBV27 and TRBJ1-2; no clear D. V was shortened by 4 bases and J by 2 bases, with 14 bases between the two germline ends. The CDR3 runs 15 residues. CDR1 and CDR2 (germline): MNHEY, SMNVEV (reference sequence).

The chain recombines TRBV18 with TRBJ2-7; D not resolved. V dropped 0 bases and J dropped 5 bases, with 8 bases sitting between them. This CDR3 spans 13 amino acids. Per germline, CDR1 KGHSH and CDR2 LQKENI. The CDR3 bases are TGTGCCAGCTCACCACCATCGGGCCACGAGCAGTACGTC. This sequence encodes CASSPPSGHEQYV.

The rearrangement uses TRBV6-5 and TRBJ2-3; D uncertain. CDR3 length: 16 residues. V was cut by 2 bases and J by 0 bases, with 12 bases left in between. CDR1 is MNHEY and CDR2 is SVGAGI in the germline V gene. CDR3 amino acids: CASSYSVGTSTDTQYF. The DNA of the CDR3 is TGTGCCAGCAGTTACAGTGTTGGAACTAGCACAGATACGCAGTATTTT.